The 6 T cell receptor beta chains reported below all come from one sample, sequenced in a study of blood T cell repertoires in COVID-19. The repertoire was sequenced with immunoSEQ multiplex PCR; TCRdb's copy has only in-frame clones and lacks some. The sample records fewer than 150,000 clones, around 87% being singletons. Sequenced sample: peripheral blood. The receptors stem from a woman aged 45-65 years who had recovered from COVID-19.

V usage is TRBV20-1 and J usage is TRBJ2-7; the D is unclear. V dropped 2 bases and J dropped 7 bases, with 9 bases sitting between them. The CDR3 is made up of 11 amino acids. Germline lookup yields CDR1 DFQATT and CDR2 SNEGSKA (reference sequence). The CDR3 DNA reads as TGCAGTGCTAGAACCTATCGAGAGCAGTACTTC. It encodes CSARTYREQYF.

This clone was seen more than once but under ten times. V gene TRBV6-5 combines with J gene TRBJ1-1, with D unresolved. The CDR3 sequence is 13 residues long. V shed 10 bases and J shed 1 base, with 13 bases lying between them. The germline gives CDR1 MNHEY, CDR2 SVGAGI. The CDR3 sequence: CATRGLSNTEAFF. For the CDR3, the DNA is TGTGCCACCCGCGGACTGTCGAACACTGAAGCTTTCTTT.

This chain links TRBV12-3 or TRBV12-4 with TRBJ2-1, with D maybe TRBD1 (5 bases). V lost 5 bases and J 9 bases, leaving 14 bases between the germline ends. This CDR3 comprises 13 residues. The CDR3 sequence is CASSLIQGVEQFF. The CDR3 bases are TGTGCCAGCAGTCTTATCCAGGGTGTTGAGCAGTTCTTC.

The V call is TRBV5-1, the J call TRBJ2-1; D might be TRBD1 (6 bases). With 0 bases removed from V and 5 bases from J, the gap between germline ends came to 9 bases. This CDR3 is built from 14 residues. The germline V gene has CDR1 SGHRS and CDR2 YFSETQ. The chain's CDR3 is CASSLGGGHNEQFF. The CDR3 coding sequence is TGCGCCAGCAGCTTGGGTGGGGGCCACAATGAGCAGTTCTTC. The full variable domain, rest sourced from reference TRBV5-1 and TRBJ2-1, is KAGVTQTPRYLIKTRGQQVTLSCSPISGHRSVSWYQQTPGQGLQFLFEYFSETQRNKGNFPGRFSGRQFSNSRSEMNVSTLELGDSALYLCASSLGGGHNEQFFGPGTRLTVL.

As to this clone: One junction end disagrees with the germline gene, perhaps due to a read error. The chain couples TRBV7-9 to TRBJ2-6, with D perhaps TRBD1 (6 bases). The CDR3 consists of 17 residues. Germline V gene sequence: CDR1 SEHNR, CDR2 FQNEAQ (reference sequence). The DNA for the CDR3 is TGTGCCAGCACCTTAGAGGGACAACTCACTGGGGCCAACGTCCTGACTTTC. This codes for CASTLEGQLTGANVLTF.

CDR3 bases: TGTGCCACCAGCAAGGGGTTTATCTCCCAAGAGACCCAGTACTTC. It specifies CATSKGFISQETQYF. The chain combines TRBV15 with TRBJ2-5, with D perhaps matching TRBD1 (5 bases). Trimming removed 4 bases at V and 1 base at J, with 13 bases between. Germline V gene data show CDR1 as LNHNV and CDR2 as YYDKDF (reference sequence). The CDR3 has 15 residues.